Listed below are T cell receptor beta chains from one sample, sequenced in a study of blood T cell repertoires in COVID-19. Profiling relied on immunoSEQ multiplex PCR, and the TCRdb table lists in-frame clones only, not all of them. Of about 260,000 clones in the sample, less than 90% are singletons; the top ten hold roughly 4%. The sample taken for sequencing was peripheral blood. The source is a man between 60 and 70 years old with acute or convalescent COVID-19. Both conserved end residues are part of each CDR3. The order of the fields is J gene, clone size, D gene, V gene, CDR3 DNA, CDR3 protein. A D gene is named only where the DNA matches it firmly. Only some rows state a clone size, as once, few, many or a class for expanded clones.

J gene: TRBJ2-5
clone size: .
D gene: TRBD2
V gene: TRBV4-1
CDR3 DNA: TGCGCCAGCAGCCAAGACGGGACTAGGGCTGGAGAGACCCAGTACTTC
CDR3 protein: CASSQDGTRAGETQYF

J gene: TRBJ2-5
clone size: .
D gene: TRBD1
V gene: TRBV9
CDR3 DNA: TGTGCCAGCAGCCGGAGGACAGGGCAGAGACTAGAGACCCAGTACTTC
CDR3 protein: CASSRRTGQRLETQYF

J gene: TRBJ2-5
clone size: .
D gene: .
V gene: TRBV5-4
CDR3 DNA: TGTGCCAGCAGCTTGATGTTAAGCGGCCAAGAGACCCAGTACTTC
CDR3 protein: CASSLMLSGQETQYF

J gene: TRBJ2-7
clone size: .
D gene: .
V gene: TRBV7-2
CDR3 DNA: TGTGCCAGCAGCTCGACCAGGCTGGAGCAGTACTTC
CDR3 protein: CASSSTRLEQYF

J gene: TRBJ2-7
clone size: .
D gene: TRBD2
V gene: TRBV30
CDR3 DNA: TGTGCCTGGAGTCTGGGACTAGCCTACGAGCAGTACTTC
CDR3 protein: CAWSLGLAYEQYF

J gene: TRBJ1-2
clone size: .
D gene: TRBD1
V gene: TRBV27
CDR3 DNA: TGTGCCAGCAGTTTATCCGGCGGACAGGCTAACTATGGCTACACCTTC
CDR3 protein: CASSLSGGQANYGYTF

J gene: TRBJ2-6
clone size: .
D gene: .
V gene: TRBV28
CDR3 DNA: TGTGCCAGCAGTTTCGACATACCTGGGGCCAACGTCCTGACTTTC
CDR3 protein: CASSFDIPGANVLTF

J gene: TRBJ2-1
clone size: .
D gene: TRBD2
V gene: TRBV5-1
CDR3 DNA: TGCGCCAGCAGTCCAGCGGGGGGGAGTTACAATGAGCAGTTCTTC
CDR3 protein: CASSPAGGSYNEQFF

J gene: TRBJ1-1
clone size: .
D gene: TRBD1
V gene: TRBV3-1/TRBV3-2
CDR3 DNA: TGTGCCAGCAGCCAAGTAACAGGGGACGTCGGGGCTTTCTTT
CDR3 protein: CASSQVTGDVGAFF

J gene: TRBJ2-7
clone size: .
D gene: .
V gene: TRBV3-1/TRBV3-2
CDR3 DNA: TGTGCCAGCAGCCAAGCCGGGAAAGGGATCGGGAACGAGCAGTACTTC
CDR3 protein: CASSQAGKGIGNEQYF

J gene: TRBJ2-7
clone size: .
D gene: TRBD1
V gene: TRBV2
CDR3 DNA: TGTGCCAGCAGTACCCACAGGGGAAAGGGCTACTTCGAGCAGTACTTC
CDR3 protein: CASSTHRGKGYFEQYF

J gene: TRBJ2-1
clone size: .
D gene: TRBD1
V gene: TRBV19
CDR3 DNA: TGTGCCAGTAGTATTGAGGTATCCGGACAGGAGTACAATGAGCAGTTCTTC
CDR3 protein: CASSIEVSGQEYNEQFF

J gene: TRBJ2-1
clone size: .
D gene: .
V gene: TRBV18
CDR3 DNA: TGTGCCAGCTCCCCAAGCGGGTCCTACAATGAGCAGTTCTTC
CDR3 protein: CASSPSGSYNEQFF

J gene: TRBJ1-4
clone size: few
D gene: TRBD1
V gene: TRBV28
CDR3 DNA: TGTGCCAGCAGTCCACCCTACCCGGGACAGGGTAAAGGGGGTGAAAAACTGTTTTTT
CDR3 protein: CASSPPYPGQGKGGEKLFF

J gene: TRBJ2-1
clone size: once
D gene: TRBD2
V gene: TRBV7-2
CDR3 DNA: TGTGCCAGCAGCCTAAACCCGACTAGCGGAGACAATGAGCAGTTCTTC
CDR3 protein: CASSLNPTSGDNEQFF

J gene: TRBJ2-1
clone size: .
D gene: TRBD2
V gene: TRBV5-1
CDR3 DNA: TGCGCCAGCAGCACAGGGACTAGCGGGAGGGTGAATGAGCAGTTCTTC
CDR3 protein: CASSTGTSGRVNEQFF

J gene: TRBJ2-7
clone size: many
D gene: TRBD2
V gene: TRBV4-1
CDR3 DNA: TGCGCCAGCAGCCAGGGACTAGCGGGTAGGAACGAGCAGTACTTC
CDR3 protein: CASSQGLAGRNEQYF

J gene: TRBJ1-2
clone size: .
D gene: .
V gene: TRBV5-4
CDR3 DNA: TGTGCCAGCAGCTGGACTGACCAAGGAGGCTACACCTTC
CDR3 protein: CASSWTDQGGYTF

J gene: TRBJ1-3
clone size: .
D gene: .
V gene: TRBV30
CDR3 DNA: TGTGCCTGGACTGACGGGAGAAACACCATATATTTT
CDR3 protein: CAWTDGRNTIYF

J gene: TRBJ2-1
clone size: .
D gene: TRBD1
V gene: TRBV2
CDR3 DNA: TGTGCCAGCAGAGCGACAGGGAGCTCCTACAATGAGCAGTTCTTC
CDR3 protein: CASRATGSSYNEQFF

J gene: TRBJ1-5
clone size: .
D gene: .
V gene: TRBV11-2
CDR3 DNA: TGTGCCAGCAGCTTAGATACAGGGTGGGGACAGCCCCAGCATTTT
CDR3 protein: CASSLDTGWGQPQHF

J gene: TRBJ2-5
clone size: .
D gene: .
V gene: TRBV5-8
CDR3 DNA: TGTGCCAGCAGCTTATCCCGAATCAGACAGGTAGAAGAGACCCAGTACTTC
CDR3 protein: CASSLSRIRQVEETQYF

J gene: TRBJ1-1
clone size: .
D gene: .
V gene: TRBV19
CDR3 DNA: TGTGCCAGTTCCGATAGGGGCCCAATAGGGAACACTGAAGCTTTCTTT
CDR3 protein: CASSDRGPIGNTEAFF

J gene: TRBJ2-7
clone size: once
D gene: .
V gene: TRBV5-4
CDR3 DNA: TGTGCCAGCAGCCCCCAGGGGCAGGGGTGGGAGCAGTACTTC
CDR3 protein: CASSPQGQGWEQYF

J gene: TRBJ1-2
clone size: .
D gene: .
V gene: TRBV7-3
CDR3 DNA: TGTGCCAGCAGCAGCGACAGGAACTCTGGCTACACCTTC
CDR3 protein: CASSSDRNSGYTF

J gene: TRBJ2-3
clone size: .
D gene: TRBD2
V gene: TRBV10-3
CDR3 DNA: TGTGCCATCAGTGAGTCAGTGAGACTAGCAAGCACAGATACGCAGTATTTT
CDR3 protein: CAISESVRLASTDTQYF

J gene: TRBJ1-2
clone size: .
D gene: TRBD1
V gene: TRBV2
CDR3 DNA: TGTGCCAGCAGTGGCCTACAGGGGAACTATGGCTACACCTTC
CDR3 protein: CASSGLQGNYGYTF

J gene: TRBJ1-1
clone size: .
D gene: TRBD1
V gene: TRBV6-5
CDR3 DNA: TGTGCCAGCAGACCACAGGGGACCGAAGCTTTCTTT
CDR3 protein: CASRPQGTEAFF

J gene: TRBJ2-7
clone size: .
D gene: TRBD2
V gene: TRBV27
CDR3 DNA: TGTGCCAGCAGTGGATCCGGGACTATCGGATTCCAGCACGAGCAGTACTTC
CDR3 protein: CASSGSGTIGFQHEQYF

J gene: TRBJ2-1
clone size: .
D gene: TRBD2
V gene: TRBV10-3
CDR3 DNA: TGTGCCATCAGCGGGACTAGCGGGAGGCCGGAGAACAATGAGCAGTTCTTC
CDR3 protein: CAISGTSGRPENNEQFF

J gene: TRBJ2-1
clone size: .
D gene: TRBD1
V gene: TRBV11-2
CDR3 DNA: TGTGCCAGCAGCTTAGGGGACAGGTCTTACAATGAGCAGTTCTTC
CDR3 protein: CASSLGDRSYNEQFF

J gene: TRBJ1-6
clone size: .
D gene: .
V gene: TRBV10-3
CDR3 DNA: TGTGCCATCAGTGACAGGGTAACCTCACCCCTCCACTTT
CDR3 protein: CAISDRVTSPLHF

J gene: TRBJ1-4
clone size: .
D gene: TRBD1
V gene: TRBV28
CDR3 DNA: TGTGCCAGCAGTTCTTCCCTGACAGGGATGAATGAAAAACTGTTTTTT
CDR3 protein: CASSSSLTGMNEKLFF

J gene: TRBJ1-1
clone size: .
D gene: TRBD1
V gene: TRBV19
CDR3 DNA: TGTGCCAGTGGTAGACAGGGTTTTACTGAAGCTTTCTTT
CDR3 protein: CASGRQGFTEAFF

J gene: TRBJ2-1
clone size: .
D gene: TRBD2
V gene: TRBV3-1/TRBV3-2
CDR3 DNA: TGTGCCAGCAGCCAAGGACTAGCCCTGTTCTTC
CDR3 protein: CASSQGLALFF

J gene: TRBJ2-1
clone size: .
D gene: TRBD2
V gene: TRBV11-1
CDR3 DNA: TGTGCCAGCAGCTTTGCGGGAGGAAGCTCCTACAATGAGCAGTTCTTC
CDR3 protein: CASSFAGGSSYNEQFF

J gene: TRBJ2-5
clone size: .
D gene: TRBD1
V gene: TRBV30
CDR3 DNA: TGTGCCTGGAGTCCCGGGACAGGGGTGTCGGAGACCCAGTACTTC
CDR3 protein: CAWSPGTGVSETQYF

J gene: TRBJ2-5
clone size: .
D gene: .
V gene: TRBV9
CDR3 DNA: TGTGCCAGCAGCGTAGGAGGGTCCAGGCGGGAGACCCAGTACTTC
CDR3 protein: CASSVGGSRRETQYF

J gene: TRBJ2-7
clone size: .
D gene: .
V gene: TRBV11-2
CDR3 DNA: TGTGCCAGCAGCTTAGCTGTCCCGTATATTTCCCCCTACGAGCAGTACTTC
CDR3 protein: CASSLAVPYISPYEQYF